These T cell receptor beta chains were read from a single sample in a study of Graves' ophthalmopathy and Graves' hyperthyroidism. Using its own MiXCR run on the multiplex PCR reads, TCRdb lists one record per CDR3 protein. Among about 700,000 distinct CDR3 sequences listed, roughly two fifths were seen once. Sequenced material: peripheral blood. The receptors shown here come from an adult man with Graves' ophthalmopathy. Each CDR3 is given with its conserved first and last residue.

V gene	J gene	CDR3 length	CDR3 protein
TRBV9	TRBJ1-6	13	CASSHGDNSPLHF
TRBV7-8	TRBJ1-3	14	CASSPGAGGNTIYF
TRBV7-2	TRBJ2-7	15	CASSPTGVNSYEQYF
TRBV28	TRBJ2-6	15	CASSLPSPGANVLTF
TRBV14	TRBJ2-5	14	CASSQDLSGETQYF
TRBV10-3	TRBJ1-1	13	CAIRQGANTEAFF
TRBV4-3	TRBJ2-6	16	CASSHLKTVGANVLTF
TRBV12-5	TRBJ2-7	11	CASRSTYEQYF
TRBV20-1	TRBJ2-5	14	CSARVGTQSETQYF
TRBV5-1	TRBJ1-1	15	CASSLADSMNTEAFF
TRBV10-3	TRBJ1-6	16	CAITRPFRVWNSPLHF
TRBV11-1	TRBJ2-7	14	CASSRQGRSYEQCF
TRBV10-3	TRBJ1-4	13	CAISDGTLGAVFF
TRBV7-8	TRBJ2-5	13	CASSRASGFEQYF
TRBV10-3	TRBJ2-7	14	CASSYSDRGSEQYF
TRBV10-3	TRBJ2-5	18	CAISRVATSGGAGETQYF
TRBV7-8	TRBJ1-1	13	CASSQGQAAEAFF
TRBV25-1	TRBJ2-5	14	CASSDPRTAETQYF
TRBV7-9	TRBJ2-5	17	CASSHVKGGGDQETQYF
TRBV7-9	TRBJ1-2	13	CALRARGHDGYTF
TRBV15	TRBJ1-2	13	CATSNRLGHGYTF
TRBV19	TRBJ1-1	16	CASSTHAGGELNEAFF
TRBV19	TRBJ2-7	15	CASSIIGDRGYEQYF
TRBV7-6	TRBJ1-3	16	CASSLAGGTVGNTIYF
TRBV10-3	TRBJ1-4	15	CAISDSGTDNEKLFF
TRBV4-1	TRBJ1-4	13	CASGLLINEKLFF
TRBV7-8	TRBJ1-1	12	CASSGTDREAFF
TRBV19	TRBJ1-5	15	CASSIVGPGVQPQHF
TRBV7-6	TRBJ1-6	15	CASSAGTGVISPLHF
TRBV19	TRBJ1-3	14	CASSRGHGGNTIYF
TRBV5-1	TRBJ2-5	15	CASSSLAGGHETQYF
TRBV2	TRBJ1-5	14	CASRADSSNQPQHF
TRBV7-6	TRBJ2-1	14	CASSLTSGGNEQFF
TRBV6-6	TRBJ1-5	17	CASSSTGRSYSNQPQHF
TRBV7-9	TRBJ1-6	12	CASSLAVSPLHF
TRBV24-1	TRBJ2-3	18	CATSDPYASGEHTDTQYF
TRBV20-1	TRBJ1-1	14	CSARDLGGITEAFF
TRBV10-3	TRBJ2-7	15	CAISDKRDRGREQYF
TRBV9	TRBJ2-5	16	CASSPGTSSLKETQYF
TRBV29-1	TRBJ2-3	14	CSVVEAGGRDTQYF
TRBV12-3/TRBV12-4	TRBJ1-1	13	CASSLGAVGEAFF
TRBV7-8	TRBJ1-4	16	CASSPGPGQTDEKLFF
TRBV7-9	TRBJ2-5	11	CASGGTEAQYF
TRBV7-9	TRBJ1-1	13	CASSLGANTEAFF
TRBV19	TRBJ2-7	14	CASSINPGQGEQYF
TRBV12-3/TRBV12-4	TRBJ2-6	17	CASSFDRARPGANVLTF
TRBV20-1	TRBJ1-5	15	CSARDRRVIGQPQHF
TRBV5-6	TRBJ1-2	16	CASPGTAASMDYGYTF
TRBV11-1	TRBJ2-5	12	CASSVQMETQYF
TRBV7-9	TRBJ2-5	13	CASGNWKQETQYF
TRBV20-1	TRBJ2-5	14	CSAHRGTGTETQYF
TRBV7-8	TRBJ2-7	13	CASSLAAGNEQYF
TRBV29-1	TRBJ2-5	19	CSVEDRGTSGRGVGETQYF
TRBV20-1	TRBJ1-5	14	CSARDVGDYQPQHF
TRBV7-2	TRBJ1-1	17	CASSQDRVGQRNTEAFF